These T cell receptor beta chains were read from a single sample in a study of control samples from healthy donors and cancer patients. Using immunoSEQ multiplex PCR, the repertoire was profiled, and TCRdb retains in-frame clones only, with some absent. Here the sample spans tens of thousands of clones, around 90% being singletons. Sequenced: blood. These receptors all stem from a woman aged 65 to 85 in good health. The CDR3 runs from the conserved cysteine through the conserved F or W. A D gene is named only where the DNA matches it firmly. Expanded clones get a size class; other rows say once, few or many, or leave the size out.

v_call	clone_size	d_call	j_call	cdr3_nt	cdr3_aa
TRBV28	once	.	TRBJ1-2	TGTGCCAGCTCATTTTCAGGGAATGGGCCCTATGGCTACACCTTC	CASSFSGNGPYGYTF
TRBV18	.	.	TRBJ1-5	TGTGCCAGCTCACGATCAGCGGGGCCGGATCAGCCCCAGCATTTT	CASSRSAGPDQPQHF
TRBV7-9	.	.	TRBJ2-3	TGTGCCAGCAGCTTAGAGGGCTCTAGCACAGATACGCAGTATTTT	CASSLEGSSTDTQYF
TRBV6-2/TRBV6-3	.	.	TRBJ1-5	TGTGCCAGCAGTCCGGGACCCAGCAATCAGCCCCAGCATTTT	CASSPGPSNQPQHF
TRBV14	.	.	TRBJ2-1	TGTGCCAGCAGCCAATGGACCTCTTCCACGAGTGAGCAGTTCTTC	CASSQWTSSTSEQFF
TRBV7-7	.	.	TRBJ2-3	TGTGCTAGCAGCTTAACTGCCCTTAAGGGGTGGGGGACAGATACGCAGTATTTT	CASSLTALKGWGTDTQYF
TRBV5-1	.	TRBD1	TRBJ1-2	TGCGCCAGCAGCTTGGTCGGACAGGGTCCCTACACCTTC	CASSLVGQGPYTF
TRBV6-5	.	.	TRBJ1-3	TGTGCCAGTTCCTCCGCCCTCTCTGGAAACACCATATATTTT	CASSSALSGNTIYF
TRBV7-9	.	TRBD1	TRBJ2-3	TGTGCCAGCAGCTGGACAGGGAGTGTCACAGATACGCAGTATTTT	CASSWTGSVTDTQYF
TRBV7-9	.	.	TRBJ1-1	TGTGCCAGCAGCTTAACGAGGGCCACTGAAGCTTTCTTT	CASSLTRATEAFF
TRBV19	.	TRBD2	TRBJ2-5	TGTGCCAGTGGGGTCGCCGGGGGGGAGACCCAGTACTTC	CASGVAGGETQYF
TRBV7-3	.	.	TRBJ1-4	TGTGCCAGCAGCTTAGGCCCCCAGGGAGAAAAACTGTTTTTT	CASSLGPQGEKLFF
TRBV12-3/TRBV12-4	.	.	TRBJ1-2	TGTGCCAGCAGGGGGCCGGGGGTCTATGGCTACACCTTC	CASRGPGVYGYTF
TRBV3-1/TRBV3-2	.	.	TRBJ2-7	TGTGCCAGCAGCCTTACTCCGGGGCCCCAGTACTTC	CASSLTPGPQYF
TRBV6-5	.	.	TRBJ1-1	TGTGCCAGCAGTTACTATGATGAAGCTTTCTTT	CASSYYDEAFF
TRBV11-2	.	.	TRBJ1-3	TGTGCCAGCAGCTCCGTTTGGACCAAAGCTGGAAACACCATATATTTT	CASSSVWTKAGNTIYF
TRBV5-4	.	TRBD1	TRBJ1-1	TGTGCCAGCAGCCGAGCCGGGACAGCGTATGAAGCTTTCTTT	CASSRAGTAYEAFF
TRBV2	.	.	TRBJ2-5	TGTGCCAGCGCCGGAGGAATCCAAGAGACCCAGTACTTC	CASAGGIQETQYF
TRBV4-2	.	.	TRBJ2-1	TGTGCCAGCAGCCAAGCTTTCGGACAAAGCTACAATGAGCAGTTCTTC	CASSQAFGQSYNEQFF
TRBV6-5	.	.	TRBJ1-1	TGTGCCAGCAGTCCCCGGGCAGGGTTGACTGAAGCTTTCTTT	CASSPRAGLTEAFF
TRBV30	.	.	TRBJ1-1	TGTGCCTGGAGCCGGGGGGGGGCAAACACTGAAGCTTTCTTT	CAWSRGGANTEAFF
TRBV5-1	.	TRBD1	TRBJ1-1	TGCGCCAGCAGACAAAGCCAGGGGGCTACTGAAGCTTTCTTT	CASRQSQGATEAFF
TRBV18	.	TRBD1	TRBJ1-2	TGTGCCAGCTCACCAGAAGACAGGGCGGGCGGCTACACCTTC	CASSPEDRAGGYTF
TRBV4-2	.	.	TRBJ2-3	TGTGCCAGCAGCCAAGAGTCGAGGGGGACAGATACGCAGTATTTT	CASSQESRGTDTQYF
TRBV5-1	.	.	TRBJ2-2	TGCGCCAGCAGCTTGGAGGGGGAGTACACCGGGGAGCTGTTTTTT	CASSLEGEYTGELFF
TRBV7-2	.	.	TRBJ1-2	TGTGCCAGCAGCCTTGACCCCAGACAGCGATATAACTATGGCTACACCTTC	CASSLDPRQRYNYGYTF
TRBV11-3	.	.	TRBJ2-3	TGTGCCAGCAGCTCGACAGGACCCACAGATACGCAGTATTTT	CASSSTGPTDTQYF
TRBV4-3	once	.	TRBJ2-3	TGCGCCAGCAGCCAAGATTGGCTAGTCGAGGCAGATACGCAGTATTTT	CASSQDWLVEADTQYF
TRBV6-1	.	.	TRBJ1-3	TGTGCCAGCAGTGAAATGGGCAGCTCTGGAAACACCATATATTTT	CASSEMGSSGNTIYF
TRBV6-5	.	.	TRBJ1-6	TGTGCATCGGGGCGTGAGAGTAATTCACCCCTCCACTTT	CASGRESNSPLHF
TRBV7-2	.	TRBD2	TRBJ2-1	TGTGCCAGCAGCTTAGTGACCCCAGCGGGAGGGCCTTACAATGAGCAGTTCTTC	CASSLVTPAGGPYNEQFF
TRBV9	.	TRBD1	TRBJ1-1	TGTGCCAGCAGCTTCCAGGGGGGTAACACTGAAGCTTTCTTT	CASSFQGGNTEAFF
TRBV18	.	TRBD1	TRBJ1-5	TGTGCCAGCTCCCTTGGGACAGGACCTAATCAGCCCCAGCATTTT	CASSLGTGPNQPQHF
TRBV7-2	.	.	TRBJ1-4	TGTGCCAGCAGCTTTGGCTGGGCAGCTAATGAAAAACTGTTTTTT	CASSFGWAANEKLFF
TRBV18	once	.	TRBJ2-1	TGTGCCAGCTCACCTCTGGGGGATTTATACAATGAGCAGTTCTTC	CASSPLGDLYNEQFF
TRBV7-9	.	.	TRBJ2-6	TGTGCCAGCAGCTTAGGCGTAGGGGTCTCTGGGGCCAACGTCCTGACTTTC	CASSLGVGVSGANVLTF
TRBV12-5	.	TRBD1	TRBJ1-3	TGTGCTAGTCAGGGGGCAGCGGGAAACACCATATATTTT	CASQGAAGNTIYF
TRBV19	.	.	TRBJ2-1	TGTGCCAGTAGTACCAACATACTCTCCTACAATGAGCAGTTCTTC	CASSTNILSYNEQFF
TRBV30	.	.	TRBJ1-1	TGTGCCTGGAGTCGAGGGACGAACACTGAAGCTTTCTTT	CAWSRGTNTEAFF
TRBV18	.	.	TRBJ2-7	TGTGCCAGCTCACCCGGACAACTCGAGCAGTACTTC	CASSPGQLEQYF
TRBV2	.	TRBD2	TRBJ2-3	TGTGCCAGCAGGCTACAGACTAGCGGGGACGGGGGTACGCAGTATTTT	CASRLQTSGDGGTQYF
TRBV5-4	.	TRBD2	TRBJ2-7	TGTGCCAGCAGCTTGAAGCGGGGGGCGTCCTACGAGCAGTACTTC	CASSLKRGASYEQYF
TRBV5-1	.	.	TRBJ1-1	TGCGCCAGCAGCTTGGGCAGGGCTGACACTGAAGCTTTCTTT	CASSLGRADTEAFF